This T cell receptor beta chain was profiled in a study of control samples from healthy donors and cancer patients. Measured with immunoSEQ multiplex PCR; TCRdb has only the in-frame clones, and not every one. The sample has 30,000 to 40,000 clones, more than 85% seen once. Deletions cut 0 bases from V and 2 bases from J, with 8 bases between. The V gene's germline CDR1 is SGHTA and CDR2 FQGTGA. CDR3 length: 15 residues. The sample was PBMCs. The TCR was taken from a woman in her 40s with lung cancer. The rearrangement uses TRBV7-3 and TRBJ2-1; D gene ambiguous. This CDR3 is CASSLTGATYNEQFF. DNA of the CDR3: TGTGCCAGCAGCTTAACCGGTGCAACCTACAATGAGCAGTTCTTC.